This T cell receptor beta chain comes out of a study of T cells in Graves' hyperthyroidism and ophthalmopathy. The TCR beta CDR3 regions underwent amplification using RNA transcripts as the source. Carried out on the TCR CDR3, a first-round RT-PCR used the HTBI primer set. TCRdb fed the multiplex PCR reads into MiXCR, producing one record per CDR3 protein. The sample lists around 340,000 distinct CDR3 sequences; roughly 17% were seen once. Germline lookup yields CDR1 MDHEN and CDR2 SYDVKM. CDR3 length: 12 amino acids. The germline V and J ends were trimmed by 5 bases and 5 bases, with 10 bases remaining between them. Diagnoses were established using clinical symptoms, serum thyroxine and TRAb, thyroid ultrasound and orbital computed tomography. This clonotype has ten or more counts.

This clonotype was sampled from a man aged 25-40 years with Graves' hyperthyroidism. The V gene is TRBV28, the J gene TRBJ2-7; D gene uncertain. Sequenced material: blood. This CDR3 reads CASSPARNEQYF. CDR3 in DNA: TGTGCCAGCAGTCCCGCGAGGAACGAGCAGTACTTC.